This record covers a single T cell receptor beta chain. Its ends do not fully match the called genes, so a read error is possible. This CDR3 has 13 residues. Germline values: CDR1 SGHRS, CDR2 YFSETQ. The data belong to a study of blood T cell repertoires in COVID-19. Study processing details: It was from reference gene primer amplification that nucleated cell counts were estimated. Assay used: immunoSEQ multiplex PCR; TCRdb lists only in-frame clones, some missing. Clone size and the V and J calls come from that table; the DNA yielded D and trimming. This table holds around 270,000 clones, approximately 88% found once. It was within 2 weeks before study entry that exposed participants met a COVID-19 case.

The receptor comes from a woman aged 35 to 49 who had been exposed to COVID-19. V is TRBV5-1 and J is TRBJ1-2; TRBD1 might be the D (5 bases). The sequencing sample was made of PBMCs or T cells enriched from blood (not recorded which). The CDR3 bases are TGTGCCAGCAGCTTGGTTCCAGGGTCTGGCTACACCTTC. This encodes CASSLVPGSGYTF. Full variable domain (outside the CDR3, taken from reference TRBV5-1 and TRBJ1-2): KAGVTQTPRYLIKTRGQQVTLSCSPISGHRSVSWYQQTPGQGLQFLFEYFSETQRNKGNFPGRFSGRQFSNSRSEMNVSTLELGDSALYLCASSLVPGSGYTFGSGTRLTVV.